These 7 T cell receptor beta chains were all obtained from the same sample, sequenced in a study of cytomegalovirus exposure and HLA in healthy donors. The PCR used 60 Vbeta and 13 Jbeta primers. Clones were sequenced by immunoSEQ multiplex PCR, and TCRdb holds only the in-frame ones, with some missing. The table has about 150,000 clones, roughly 80% seen once. Sequenced sample: PBMCs. The receptors were gathered from a woman younger than 45 in good health and CMV-seronegative.

The chain recombines TRBV6-5 with TRBJ1-2; D perhaps matches TRBD1 (6 bases). The CDR3 is made up of 13 amino acids. Germline CDR1 and CDR2: MNHEY and SVGAGI. Deletions cut 2 bases from V and 8 bases from J, with 12 bases between. CDR3 protein: CASSYGGARGYTF. CDR3 coding DNA: TGTGCCAGCAGTTACGGGGGGGCGCGCGGCTACACCTTC.

This chain uses TRBV28 with TRBJ1-2, with D possibly matching TRBD1 (5 bases). The germline gives CDR1 MDHEN, CDR2 SYDVKM. This CDR3 is built from 14 residues. V was cut by 5 bases and J by 4 bases, with 14 bases left in between. CDR3: CASSDPGVIYGYTF. The DNA of the CDR3 is TGTGCCAGCAGTGACCCGGGGGTAATCTATGGCTACACCTTC.

This rearrangement joins TRBV27 to TRBJ1-2; no reliable D call. Germline-derived CDR1 and CDR2 are MNHEY and SMNVEV (reference sequence). Trimming pared 6 bases from V and 0 bases from J, leaving 14 bases between. There are 15 residues in the CDR3. CDR3 sequence (DNA): TGTGCCAGCAGGTGGAGATCTCGGGCTAACTATGGCTACACCTTC. It specifies CASRWRSRANYGYTF.

The chain has TRBV5-8 and TRBJ2-5; D might be TRBD1 (5 bases). Germline lookup yields CDR1 SGHTS and CDR2 YDEGEE. Trimming took 0 bases from V and 2 from J, leaving 17 bases between them. The CDR3 runs 17 residues. CDR3 in amino acids: CASSLGQLRLGQETQYF. CDR3 sequence (DNA): TGTGCCAGCAGCTTGGGACAGCTTCGCTTGGGACAAGAGACCCAGTACTTC.

V gene TRBV5-1 combines with J gene TRBJ2-1; TRBD2 matches at 11 bases. Germline-derived CDR1 and CDR2 are SGHRS and YFSETQ. J gave up 7 bases and V 3 bases, and 15 bases lay outside the gene matches. The CDR3 is 18 amino acids. CDR3 DNA: TGCGCCAGCAGCTCGATCAACGGTCTCCTAGCGGGGGGTAATGAGCAGTTCTTC. This sequence encodes CASSSINGLLAGGNEQFF.

The rearrangement uses TRBV19 and TRBJ1-1, with D perhaps matching TRBD1 (6 bases). Germline CDR1 LNHDA, CDR2 SQIVND (reference sequence). The V end was cut by 7 bases, the J end by 0 bases, with 15 bases between. This CDR3 has 15 residues. DNA for the CDR3: TGTGCCAGTACCAGACAGGCACTCATGAACACTGAAGCTTTCTTT. Its translation is CASTRQALMNTEAFF.

V usage is TRBV15 and J usage is TRBJ2-1; tentatively, D is TRBD1 (5 bases). Germline V gene data show CDR1 as LNHNV and CDR2 as YYDKDF (reference sequence). V lost 6 bases to trimming and J lost 8 bases, with 17 bases between them. The CDR3 loop spans 14 amino acids. The CDR3 here is CATRSGARLDEQFF. The DNA for the CDR3 is TGTGCCACCAGGTCTGGGGCGAGGTTGGATGAGCAGTTCTTC.